This T cell receptor beta chain came from a study of blood T cell repertoires in COVID-19. Study-level background: Donors in the United States, Italy and Spain gave samples during acute or convalescent COVID-19.

Some clones are missing from TCRdb's copy, which holds only in-frame ones; the method was immunoSEQ multiplex PCR. Of around 25,000 clones listed, roughly nine tenths are singletons. The germline CDR1 and CDR2 sequences are LNHDA and SQIVND (reference sequence). V was cut by 1 base and J by 4 bases, with 5 bases left in between. The CDR3 is 13 amino acids. The source of this sequence is a human donor in a cohort sampled during active COVID-19. This rearrangement joins TRBV19 to TRBJ1-5; D unresolved. Specimen: peripheral blood. CDR3 loop: CASSIARNQPQHF. The DNA of the CDR3 is TGTGCCAGTAGTATAGCCCGTAATCAGCCCCAGCATTTT.